The entry below gives a single T cell receptor beta chain sequence along with its context. The antigen is not known. Profiling relied on immunoSEQ multiplex PCR, and the TCRdb table lists in-frame clones only, not all of them. The table records about 3,400 clones, about 89% of them present only once. The sample originates from a study of T cell repertoires in ileal Crohn's disease. As for the study in general: The MI sample came from the proximal margin of the surgical specimen.

The time point is: proximal margin of the surgical specimen (macroscopically non-inflamed). Patients were adults with ileal or ileocolonic Crohn's disease needing resection. Whole-study findings and limits: Active smokers at surgery had more clonal expansions than non-smokers. All patients with clonality above 26.8% had endoscopic recurrence.

This CDR3 has 15 residues. Germline CDR1 and CDR2: SNHLY and FYNNEI. The junction had 9 bases not matched to a gene; V was cut back by 3 bases and J by 12 bases. The chain couples TRBV2 to TRBJ2-1; the match to TRBD2 covers 12 bases. Sample: ileal tissue. The clonotype originates from an adult with Crohn's disease. The CDR3, as DNA: TGTGCCAGCAGTGAGAGGGGACTAGCGGGTAGTCGGCAGTTCTTC. Its translation is CASSERGLAGSRQFF.